The 19 T cell receptor beta chains listed next were all sequenced from one sample in a study of blood T cells in healthy people across ages. Sample-barcoded 5' priming and a J-beta primer mix drove a second PCR of roughly 7 to 11 cycles. TCRdb fed the 5' RACE reads into MiXCR, producing one record per CDR3 protein. The table includes about 730,000 distinct CDR3 sequences, about 40% detected once. The specimen sequenced was blood. The source is an older woman in good health.

This clonotype was counted many times. The genes are TRBV5-1 and TRBJ2-5; 9 bases map to TRBD1. Germline CDR1 SGHRS, CDR2 YFSETQ. Trimming took 4 bases from V and 5 from J; bases not matched to a gene: 6. CDR3 length equals 14 residues. CDR3 residues: CASSSRTGVETQYF. The CDR3 region has the DNA TGCGCCAGCAGCAGCCGGACAGGGGTGGAGACCCAGTACTTC.

This chain links TRBV12-3 or TRBV12-4 with TRBJ1-1; perhaps TRBD1 as D (5 bases). The V end was cut by 7 bases, the J end by 3 bases, with 15 bases between. The CDR3 consists of 14 residues. In DNA, the CDR3 is TGTGCCAGCATCTCAAGCGGGGGGTACACTGAAGCTTTCTTT. Translating it yields CASISSGGYTEAFF.

V usage is TRBV7-3 and J usage is TRBJ2-1; 7 bases map to TRBD2. CDR3 size: 19 residues. CDR1 and CDR2 from the germline V gene are SGHTA and FQGTGA. The V and J ends lost 1 base and 8 bases, in that order; junction bases with no gene match: 20. The CDR3, as DNA: TGTGCCAGCAGCTTAATACTGGCCACACATGCCCCCCGGGGGGATGAGCAGTTCTTC. This codes for CASSLILATHAPRGDEQFF.

This clonotype occurred many times. The V gene is TRBV18, the J gene TRBJ2-6; the D gene could be TRBD1 or TRBD2 (5 bases each). This CDR3 has 18 amino acids. The germline V gene encodes CDR1 KGHSH and CDR2 LQKENI. V was cut by 0 bases and J by 0 bases, with 12 bases left in between. The CDR3 nucleotides read TGTGCCAGCTCACCACCTGGGTCAGGGAGCTCTGGGGCCAACGTCCTGACTTTC. Its protein product is CASSPPGSGSSGANVLTF.

This CDR3 reads CASSFYSSDVPGANVLTF. As DNA, the CDR3 is TGTGCCAGCAGCTTCTACTCGTCGGATGTCCCTGGGGCCAACGTCCTGACTTTC. V usage is TRBV7-6 and J usage is TRBJ2-6; D remains ambiguous. CDR3 size: 18 residues. The V and J ends lost 3 bases and 2 bases respectively, with 17 bases between them. Germline values: CDR1 SGHVS, CDR2 FNYEAQ.

This rearrangement joins TRBV7-2 to TRBJ2-7; D is possibly TRBD1 (6 bases). CDR3 size: 14 residues. Germline V gene lookup returns CDR1 SGHTA and CDR2 FQGNSA. V was pared by 2 bases and J by 5 bases, with 13 bases between. The CDR3: CASSLTEGVHEQYF. The CDR3 DNA follows: TGTGCCAGCAGCTTAACCGAGGGGGTACACGAGCAGTACTTC.

This clonotype was found a few times. This chain joins TRBV10-3 and TRBJ2-4; D is uncertain. This CDR3 is 14 amino acids long. The germline V and J ends were trimmed by 0 bases and 2 bases, with 5 bases remaining between them. Per germline, CDR1 ENHRY and CDR2 SYGVKD. The CDR3 nucleotides are TGTGCCATCAGTGAGTCGAGTTCCAAAAACATTCAGTACTTC. Translation gives CAISESSSKNIQYF.

The gene calls are TRBV29-1 and TRBJ2-1, with 7 bases that match TRBD2. Per germline, CDR1 SQVTM and CDR2 ANQGSEA. J lost 5 bases, V lost 6 bases, and 1 base had no gene match. The CDR3 is made up of 11 amino acids. Written as DNA, the CDR3 is TGCAGCGTCGGACTAGACAATGAGCAGTTCTTC. This translates into CSVGLDNEQFF.

This clonotype was seen a few times. V gene TRBV6-1 combines with J gene TRBJ2-1, with 12 bases lining up with TRBD2. CDR3 size: 17 residues. After removal of 1 base from V and 8 bases from J, the junction contained 9 bases not matched to a gene. Germline V gives CDR1 MNHNS, CDR2 SASEGT. The CDR3 coding sequence is TGTGCCAGCAGTGAAGGTCTAGCGGGAGGGGGGTCGGATGAGCAGTTCTTC. Translation gives CASSEGLAGGGSDEQFF.

The chain carries TRBV11-2 and TRBJ2-3; D is ambiguous. Trimming took 0 bases from V and 6 from J, leaving 10 bases between them. CDR1 SGHAT and CDR2 FQNNGV come from the germline V gene. The CDR3 runs to 14 residues. The CDR3 DNA reads TGTGCCAGCAGCTTAGACCGGCTCACGGATACGCAGTATTTT. Translating it yields CASSLDRLTDTQYF.

In regard to this clonotype: The junction differs from germline at one of its ends, possibly a read error. J is TRBJ2-1 and V is TRBV7-2; D is undetermined. This CDR3 spans 12 amino acids. Germline values: CDR1 SGHTA, CDR2 FQGNSA. The CDR3 reads CASSLFLNGQFF. The CDR3 DNA reads TGTGCCAGCAGCTTATTTTTGAATGGGCAGTTCTTC.

This rearrangement joins TRBV7-9 to TRBJ2-1; 9 positions agree with TRBD2. The V and J ends lost 5 bases and 6 bases, in that order; junction bases with no gene match: 14. The germline gives CDR1 SEHNR, CDR2 FQNEAQ (reference sequence). The CDR3 consists of 17 residues. The CDR3 nucleotides are TGTGCCAGCAGCCTCCTCGGGGCGGGGGGGCCTCTCAATGAGCAGTTCTTC. Its protein product is CASSLLGAGGPLNEQFF.

The rearrangement uses TRBV5-1 and TRBJ2-3; 9 nucleotides line up with TRBD2. V was pared by 1 base and J by 4 bases, with 10 bases of the junction left unmatched. Germline-derived CDR1 and CDR2 are SGHRS and YFSETQ. The CDR3 has 17 residues. CDR3 in amino acids: CASSLISAGGPADTQYF. The CDR3 DNA reads TGCGCCAGCAGCTTGATCAGTGCGGGAGGGCCCGCAGATACGCAGTATTTT.

The CDR3 protein is CASRGTGGGQPQHF. As DNA, the CDR3 is TGTGCCAGCAGGGGGACAGGGGGAGGCCAGCCCCAGCATTTT. The rearrangement joins TRBV12-3 or TRBV12-4 to TRBJ1-5, with TRBD1 matching 11 bases. There are 14 residues in the CDR3. J was trimmed by 7 bases and V by 6 bases; bases with no gene match: 5.

This clonotype has just a few counts. The chain joins TRBV30 to TRBJ2-6; D gene ambiguous. Trimming took 0 bases from V and 4 from J, leaving 10 bases between them. Germline V lookup: CDR1 GTSNPN, CDR2 SVGIG (reference sequence). The CDR3 has 15 amino acids. The CDR3 nucleotides read TGTGCCTGGAGTGTAGACGGGTCCGGGGCCAACGTCCTGACTTTC. This gives the protein CAWSVDGSGANVLTF.

The V and J genes are TRBV5-1 and TRBJ2-3; 9 nucleotides agree with TRBD2. The CDR3 is 14 amino acids. Germline CDR1 is SGHRS and CDR2 is YFSETQ. V was clipped by 4 bases and J by 3 bases; unmatched bases: 3. In DNA, the CDR3 is TGCGCCAGCAGCGAGGGACTAGCAACAGATACGCAGTATTTT. It yields the protein CASSEGLATDTQYF.

This clonotype has just a few counts. This chain links TRBV6-5 with TRBJ1-1; the D is unclear. Germline V lookup: CDR1 MNHEY, CDR2 SVGAGI. V shed 0 bases and J shed 4 bases, with 6 bases lying between them. The CDR3 has 13 amino acids. CDR3 amino acids: CASSYSVVTEAFF. CDR3 coding DNA: TGTGCCAGCAGTTACTCTGTTGTCACTGAAGCTTTCTTT.

The chain employs TRBV20-1 and TRBJ1-1; tentatively, D is TRBD1 (5 bases). Trimming took 6 bases from V and 0 from J, leaving 17 bases between them. This CDR3 has 15 residues. Looked up from germline, CDR1 is DFQATT and CDR2 is SNEGSKA (reference sequence). CDR3 region: CSAQPTGIMNTEAFF. The CDR3 DNA is TGCAGTGCACAACCAACAGGTATCATGAACACTGAAGCTTTCTTT.

Comments on this clonotype: At one boundary the junction diverges from the germline segment, which might be a read error. The rearrangement links TRBV11-1 to TRBJ2-1; TRBD1 matches 8 bases. CDR1 and CDR2 from the germline V gene are SGHAT and FQDESV (reference sequence). The CDR3 runs 19 residues. The CDR3 region is CAGSFDYQTGGPKNNEQFF. CDR3 nucleotide sequence: TGTGCCGGCAGCTTCGACTATCAAACAGGGGGACCTAAAAACAATGAGCAGTTCTTC.